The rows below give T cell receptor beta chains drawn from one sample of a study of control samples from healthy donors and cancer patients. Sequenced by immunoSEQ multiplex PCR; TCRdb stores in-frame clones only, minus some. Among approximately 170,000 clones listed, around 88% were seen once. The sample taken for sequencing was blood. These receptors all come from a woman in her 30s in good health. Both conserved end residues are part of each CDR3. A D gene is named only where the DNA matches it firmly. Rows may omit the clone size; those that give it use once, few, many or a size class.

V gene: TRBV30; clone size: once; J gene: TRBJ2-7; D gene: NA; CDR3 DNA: TGTGCCTGGACCCCCCCCCGGGACATATACGAGCAGTACTTC; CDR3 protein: CAWTPPRDIYEQYF
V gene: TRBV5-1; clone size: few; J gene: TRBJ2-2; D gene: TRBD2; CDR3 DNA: TGCGCCAGCAGCCCGACCATCACTAGCGGGAGTTCAGCCGGGGAGCTGTTTTTT; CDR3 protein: CASSPTITSGSSAGELFF
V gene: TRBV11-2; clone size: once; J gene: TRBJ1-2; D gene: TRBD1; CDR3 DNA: TGTGCCAGCAGCCGACTGACAGGGCACTACACCTTC; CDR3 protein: CASSRLTGHYTF
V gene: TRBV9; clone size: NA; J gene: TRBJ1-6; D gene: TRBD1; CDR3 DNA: TGTGCCAGCAGCAAACGACAGGGGGATTCACCCCTCCACTTT; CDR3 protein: CASSKRQGDSPLHF
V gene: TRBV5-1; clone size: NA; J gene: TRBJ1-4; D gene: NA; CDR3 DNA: TGCGCCAGCAGCTTGGAGCCTAATGAAAAACTGTTTTTT; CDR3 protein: CASSLEPNEKLFF
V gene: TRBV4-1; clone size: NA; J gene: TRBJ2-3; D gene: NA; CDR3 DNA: TGCGCCAGCAGCCATATATCGGATACGCAGTATTTT; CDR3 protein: CASSHISDTQYF
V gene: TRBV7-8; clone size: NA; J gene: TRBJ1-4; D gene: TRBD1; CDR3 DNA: TGTGCCAGCAGCCCGGACAGGGGGTACCTTACAACTAATGAAAAACTGTTTTTT; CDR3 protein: CASSPDRGYLTTNEKLFF
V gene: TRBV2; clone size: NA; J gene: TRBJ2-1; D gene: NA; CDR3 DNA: TGTGCCAGCAGTGCGGGGAGCAGCTCCTACAATGAGCAGTTCTTC; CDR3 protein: CASSAGSSSYNEQFF
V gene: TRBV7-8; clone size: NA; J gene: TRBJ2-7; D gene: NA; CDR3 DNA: TGTGCCAGCAGCAAATCCGGACAGACCTACGAGCAGTACTTC; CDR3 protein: CASSKSGQTYEQYF
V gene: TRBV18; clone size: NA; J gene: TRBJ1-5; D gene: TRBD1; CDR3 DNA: TGTGCCAGCACGGGACAGGGGAGCAATCAGCCCCAGCATTTT; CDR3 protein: CASTGQGSNQPQHF
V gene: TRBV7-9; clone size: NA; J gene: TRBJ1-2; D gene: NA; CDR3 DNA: TGTGCCAGCAGCTTGGAGGAGACGCCCTGGGGCTACACCTTC; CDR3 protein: CASSLEETPWGYTF
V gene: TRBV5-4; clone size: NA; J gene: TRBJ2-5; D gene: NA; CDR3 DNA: TGTGCCAGCAGCGGGCTACAGGGTCCACAAGAGACCCAGTACTTC; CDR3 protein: CASSGLQGPQETQYF
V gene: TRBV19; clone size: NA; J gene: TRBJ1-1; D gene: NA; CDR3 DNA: TGTGCCAGTAGTACACCGGGACACTTGAACACTGAAGCTTTCTTT; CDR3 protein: CASSTPGHLNTEAFF